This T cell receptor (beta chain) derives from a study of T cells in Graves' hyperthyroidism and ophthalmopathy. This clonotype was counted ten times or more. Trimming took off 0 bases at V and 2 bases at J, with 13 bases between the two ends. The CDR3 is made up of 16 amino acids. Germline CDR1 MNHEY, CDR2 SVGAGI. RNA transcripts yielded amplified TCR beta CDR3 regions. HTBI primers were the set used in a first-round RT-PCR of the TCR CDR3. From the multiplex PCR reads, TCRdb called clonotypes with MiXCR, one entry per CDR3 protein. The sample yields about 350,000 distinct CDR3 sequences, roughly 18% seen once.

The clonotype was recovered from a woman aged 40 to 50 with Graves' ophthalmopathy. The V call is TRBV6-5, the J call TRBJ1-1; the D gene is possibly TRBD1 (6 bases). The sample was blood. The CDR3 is CASSYSIGGTNTEAFF. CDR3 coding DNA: TGTGCCAGCAGTTACTCGATAGGGGGGACCAACACTGAAGCTTTCTTT.